This record looks at one TCR beta chain sequence and its context. The data belong to a study of blood T cell repertoires in COVID-19. Across the whole study: Samples representing acute and convalescent COVID-19 were sourced from the United States, Italy and Spain. Sample material is recorded as cDNA or gDNA derived from T cells, B-cell-depleted T cells, or PBMCs.

In the study's own analysis: Quantification of nucleated cells was approximated via reference gene primer amplification. Profiling relied on immunoSEQ multiplex PCR, and the TCRdb table lists in-frame clones only, not all of them. V, J and clone size reflect that table, while D and trimming were determined from the DNA. The repertoire includes 260,000 or so clones, approximately 86% of them detected once, and over 0.55% sits in the top ten. Germline V gene lookup returns CDR1 MNHNY and CDR2 SVGAGI (reference sequence). V was clipped by 8 bases and J by 1 base, with 20 bases between them. The CDR3 spans 16 residues.

This clonotype originated in a human donor in a cohort sampled during active COVID-19. The J gene is TRBJ1-1, the V gene TRBV6-6; D is perhaps TRBD1 (5 bases). Specimen: peripheral blood. CDR3 region: CASCLGWGLENTEAFF. The CDR3 DNA reads as TGTGCCAGCTGCCTGGGGTGGGGACTGGAGAACACTGAAGCTTTCTTT.